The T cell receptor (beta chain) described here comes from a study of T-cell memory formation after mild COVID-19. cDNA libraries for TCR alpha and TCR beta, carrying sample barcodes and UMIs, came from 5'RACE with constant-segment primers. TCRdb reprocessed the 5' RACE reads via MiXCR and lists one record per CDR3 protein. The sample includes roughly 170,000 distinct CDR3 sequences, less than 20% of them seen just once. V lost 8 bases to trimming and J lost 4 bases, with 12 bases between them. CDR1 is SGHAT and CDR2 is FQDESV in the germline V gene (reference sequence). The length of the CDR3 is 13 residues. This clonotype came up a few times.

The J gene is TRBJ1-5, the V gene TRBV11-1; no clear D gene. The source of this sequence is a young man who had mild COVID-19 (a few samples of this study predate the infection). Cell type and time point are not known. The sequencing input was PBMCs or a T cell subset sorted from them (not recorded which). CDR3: CASGENPNQPQHF. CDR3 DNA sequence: TGTGCCAGCGGAGAGAACCCTAATCAGCCCCAGCATTTT.